What follows are 5 T cell receptor beta chains derived from one specimen sequenced in a study of T cells in Graves' hyperthyroidism and ophthalmopathy. Regions amplified from RNA transcripts were the TCR beta CDR3 regions. Primed by the HTBI set, a first-round RT-PCR was run on the TCR CDR3. TCRdb used MiXCR to reprocess the multiplex PCR reads, holding one entry per CDR3 protein. The profile covers almost 600,000 distinct CDR3 sequences, with more than 45% appearing a single time and roughly 7.7% taken by the ten largest. Sequenced input: peripheral blood or thyroid tissue (not recorded which). Source of these receptors: a woman aged 18-29 years with Graves' hyperthyroidism.

As concerns this clonotype: Possible read error: a much larger clone is one base away. V and J are TRBV6-6 and TRBJ1-1; D not resolved. Trimming shortened V by 2 bases and J by 4 bases, and 20 bases separated the two germline ends. The CDR3 runs 17 residues. CDR1 and CDR2 (germline): MNHNY, SVGAGI (reference sequence). The CDR3 coding sequence is TGTGCCAGCAGTTACCGCAGCCAAAAGGATTTGGTCACTGAAGCTTTCTTT. As protein: CASSYRSQKDLVTEAFF.

In this sample, this clonotype turned up many times. This rearrangement joins TRBV10-3 to TRBJ2-7; D remains ambiguous. The CDR3 contains 16 residues. V was cut by 0 bases and J by 0 bases, with 12 bases left in between. Germline values: CDR1 ENHRY, CDR2 SYGVKD. CDR3 region: CAISESASWSSYEQYF. The CDR3 nucleotides are TGTGCCATCAGTGAGTCGGCATCGTGGAGCTCCTACGAGCAGTACTTC.

This clonotype was seen repeatedly, ten times or more. The V and J genes are TRBV12-3 or TRBV12-4 and TRBJ1-6; 8 nucleotides match TRBD1. After removal of 5 bases from V and 8 bases from J, the junction contained 8 bases not matched to a gene. The CDR3 spans 15 residues. The chain's CDR3 is CASSPGQGGYSPLHF. Written as DNA, the CDR3 is TGTGCCAGCAGTCCCGGACAGGGTGGTTATTCACCCCTCCACTTT.

This clonotype has a single count. The chain uses TRBV29-1 and TRBJ1-2, with D possibly being TRBD1 (5 bases). V was shortened by 6 bases and J by 11 bases, with 16 bases between the two germline ends. Looked up from germline, CDR1 is SQVTM and CDR2 is ANQGSEA. The CDR3 is 11 amino acids. CDR3 nucleotides: TGCAGCGTAGTGGGATCGGGGACGTACACCTTC. As protein: CSVVGSGTYTF. Full variable domain (rest looked up from reference TRBV29-1 and TRBJ1-2): SAVISQKPSRDICQRGTSLTIQCQVDSQVTMMFWYRQQPGQSLTLIATANQGSEATYESGFVIDKFPISRPNLTFSTLTVSNMSPEDSSIYLCSVVGSGTYTFGSGTRLTVV.

Many counts were recorded for this clonotype. The chain employs TRBV15 and TRBJ1-1; unclear D gene. CDR1 and CDR2 (germline): LNHNV, YYDKDF (reference sequence). V was cut by 0 bases and J by 0 bases, with 8 bases left in between. The CDR3 spans 15 residues. In DNA, the CDR3 is TGTGCCACCAGCAGAGATCGAGCGATGAACACTGAAGCTTTCTTT. This codes for CATSRDRAMNTEAFF.